The 5 T cell receptor beta chains in this list originate from one sample, sequenced in a study of T-cell reconstitution after alpha-beta-depleted transplantation in children. Construction of the TCRbeta library involved unique molecular identifiers. In TCRdb, the PCR reads were re-called with MiXCR into one record per CDR3 protein. Of approximately 300,000 distinct CDR3 sequences in the sample, about 9.5% were seen once. Sequences were derived from PBMCs, sampled before TCRalphabeta/CD19-depleted stem cell transplant. These receptors were taken from a boy under three years old with acute myeloid leukemia, due to receive a stem cell transplant.

As regards this clonotype: The junction and the germline gene differ at one end; a read error may be behind it. The V and J genes are TRBV20-1 and TRBJ2-5, with D possibly matching TRBD2 (5 bases). Germline CDR1 DFQATT, CDR2 SNEGSKA (reference sequence). This CDR3 comprises 17 residues. DNA of the CDR3: TGCAGTGCTAGAGCCCGGATGGCTAGCCCAGCCTGGGAGACCCACTACTTC. Its translation is CSARARMASPAWETHYF.

This clonotype has ten or more counts. The chain uses TRBV27 and TRBJ2-7; the D is unclear. The CDR3 has 14 residues. V lost 3 bases to trimming and J lost 7 bases, with 16 bases between them. Germline CDR1 is MNHEY and CDR2 is SMNVEV (reference sequence). CDR3 nucleotides: TGTGCCAGCAGTTTTTACCGATTCCTAGGGGAGCAGTACTTC. Translating gives CASSFYRFLGEQYF.

At least ten counts were recorded for this clonotype. V usage is TRBV12-3 or TRBV12-4 and J usage is TRBJ2-7; D is perhaps TRBD2 (6 bases). The CDR3 runs 15 residues. The germline V and J ends were trimmed by 4 bases and 1 base, with 14 bases remaining between them. The CDR3: CASSSGLSLSYEQYF. The CDR3 DNA reads as TGTGCCAGCAGTTCGGGACTTTCTTTATCCTACGAGCAGTACTTC.

This chain connects TRBV28 to TRBJ1-5, with D unresolved. The CDR3 extends over 15 amino acids. Trimming removed 6 bases at V and 9 bases at J, with 21 bases between. Germline V gene sequence: CDR1 MDHEN, CDR2 SYDVKM. The CDR3 spells CASSPTRTALVPQHF. In DNA form, the CDR3 reads TGTGCCAGCAGCCCAACCCGGACGGCTTTAGTGCCCCAGCATTTT. The full variable domain, its missing parts supplied by reference TRBV28 and TRBJ1-5, is DVKVTQSSRYLVKRTGEKVFLECVQDMDHENMFWYRQDPGLGLRLIYFSYDVKMKEKGDIPEGYSVSREKKERFSLILESASTNQTSMYLCASSPTRTALVPQHFGDGTRLSIL.

This clonotype came up many times. This rearrangement joins TRBV5-1 to TRBJ1-1; tentatively, D is TRBD1 (5 bases). V lost 0 bases, J lost 4 bases, and 10 bases lay in between. CDR3 size: 14 residues. CDR1 and CDR2 from the germline V gene are SGHRS and YFSETQ. The chain's CDR3 is CASSLDPGSTEAFF. CDR3 DNA: TGCGCCAGCAGCTTGGATCCAGGGAGCACTGAAGCTTTCTTT.